This T cell receptor beta chain was found in a study of Tregs in tolerant kidney transplant recipients. CDR1 is GTSNPN and CDR2 is SVGIG in the germline V gene (reference sequence). This CDR3 has 15 amino acids. V shed 1 base, J shed 6 bases, and the junction held 5 bases outside the gene matches. This table comes from immunoSEQ multiplex PCR, and its TCRdb copy is limited to in-frame clones, with some not included. The sample lists 75,000 to 80,000 clones; 75% to 95% were seen once. The input for sequencing was Tregs from blood, taken before the transplant. The rearrangement uses TRBV30 and TRBJ1-5, with 11 bases aligning to TRBD1. This TCR came from a human donor who received a combined kidney and bone marrow transplant. CDR3 protein: CAWSGGTGGTQPQHF. CDR3 in DNA: TGTGCCTGGAGTGGGGGGACAGGGGGAACTCAGCCCCAGCATTTT.